Below, 18 T cell receptor beta chains from the same sample are listed, as sequenced in a study of T cells in Graves' hyperthyroidism and ophthalmopathy. Amplification yielded TCR beta CDR3 regions, with RNA transcripts as the source. Primed by the HTBI set, a first-round RT-PCR was run on the TCR CDR3. TCRdb itself ran the multiplex PCR reads through MiXCR, one entry per CDR3 protein. The table shows 350,000 to 400,000 distinct CDR3 sequences, with approximately 19% occurring only once. Sequencing was carried out using blood. All receptors derive from a woman in her late teens or twenties with Graves' hyperthyroidism.

This clonotype was seen many times. This chain connects TRBV12-3 or TRBV12-4 to TRBJ1-5, with D unclear. There are 15 residues in the CDR3. V was trimmed by 7 bases and J by 2 bases, leaving 15 bases between them. Here the CDR3 reads CASTPGRAGNQPQHF. Here the CDR3 DNA reads TGTGCCAGCACCCCCGGCAGAGCGGGCAATCAGCCCCAGCATTTT.

This clonotype occurred many times. The chain joins TRBV7-8 to TRBJ1-1; D is unclear. Germline V lookup: CDR1 SGHVS, CDR2 FQNEAQ. The length of the CDR3 is 16 residues. With 3 bases removed from V and 0 bases from J, the gap between germline ends came to 14 bases. DNA for the CDR3: TGTGCCAGCAGCTTGGGGAGTCGGACGGTGAACACTGAAGCTTTCTTT. This encodes CASSLGSRTVNTEAFF.

At least ten counts were recorded for this clonotype. A junction boundary mismatches the germline segment, possibly from a read error. The DNA of the CDR3 is TGTGCCAGCAGCTTAAGGAACACCGGGGAGCTGTTTTTT. This encodes CASSLRNTGELFF. The rearrangement joins TRBV5-1 to TRBJ2-2, with D unclear. Germline V lookup: CDR1 SGHRS, CDR2 YFSETQ. The CDR3 loop spans 13 amino acids. The full variable domain, in which reference TRBV5-1 and TRBJ2-2 provide the parts outside the CDR3, is KAGVTQTPRYLIKTRGQQVTLSCSPISGHRSVSWYQQTPGQGLQFLFEYFSETQRNKGNFPGRFSGRQFSNSRSEMNVSTLELGDSALYLCASSLRNTGELFFGEGSRLTVL.

With respect to this clonotype: This sequence may be a read error, since a much larger clone differs from it by one base. The missing conserved phenylalanine or tryptophan at the end of this CDR3 makes a read error likely. This chain uses TRBV12-3 or TRBV12-4 with TRBJ1-5; 11 bases are a match to TRBD1. CDR3 length: 14 amino acids. With V trimmed by 5 bases and J by 7 bases, 4 bases remained unmatched. The CDR3 nucleotides are TGTGCCAGCAGTGGGACAGGGGGAACCCAGCCCCAGCATGTT. Translated, it gives CASSGTGGTQPQHV.

This clonotype has only a few counts. The chain is built from TRBV5-1 and TRBJ1-1; perhaps TRBD1 as D (6 bases). The CDR3 runs 15 residues. Germline CDR1 is SGHRS and CDR2 is YFSETQ. Trimming removed 4 bases at V and 0 bases at J, with 13 bases between. As DNA, the CDR3 is TGCGCCAGCAGCCCCACGAGGGGGATGAACACTGAAGCTTTCTTT. It yields the protein CASSPTRGMNTEAFF.

This clonotype was picked up many times. The V gene is TRBV6-1, the J gene TRBJ1-1, with D hard to call. Trimming removed 7 bases at V and 2 bases at J, with 5 bases between. In germline, CDR1 is MNHNS, CDR2 SASEGT. The CDR3 runs to 11 residues. The chain's CDR3 is CASMQNTEAFF. CDR3 sequence (DNA): TGTGCCAGCATGCAAAACACTGAAGCTTTCTTT.

This clonotype showed up many times. V gene TRBV28 combines with J gene TRBJ1-2; no firm D call. Trimming shortened V by 5 bases and J by 6 bases, and 10 bases separated the two germline ends. The CDR3 loop spans 12 amino acids. CDR1 is MDHEN, CDR2 SYDVKM, per germline. CDR3 DNA: TGTGCCAGCAGTCCGGGGTTTAATGGCTACACCTTC. It translates to CASSPGFNGYTF.

This clonotype was recorded at least ten times. V and J are TRBV6-5 and TRBJ1-1, with D possibly matching TRBD1 (5 bases). The V end was cut by 3 bases, the J end by 8 bases, with 13 bases between. This CDR3 has 13 amino acids. The germline CDR1 and CDR2 sequences are MNHEY and SVGAGI. This chain's CDR3 is CASSYVETGEAFF. CDR3 DNA: TGTGCCAGCAGTTATGTCGAAACAGGAGAAGCTTTCTTT.

This clonotype was counted ten times or more. The chain uses TRBV15 and TRBJ2-7; D not certain. V was clipped by 0 bases and J by 9 bases, with 9 bases between them. The V gene's germline CDR1 is LNHNV and CDR2 YYDKDF (reference sequence). The CDR3 is made up of 12 amino acids. CDR3 DNA sequence: TGTGCCACCAGCAGAGATTCGGCCGCGCAGTACTTC. It specifies CATSRDSAAQYF.

This clonotype was detected many times. V is TRBV20-1 and J is TRBJ2-7; D is perhaps TRBD2 (6 bases). The V gene's germline CDR1 is DFQATT and CDR2 SNEGSKA (reference sequence). CDR3 length: 17 amino acids. The ends were cut back, 4 bases at V and 1 base at J, with 23 bases in the middle. The CDR3 sequence is CSAISRDSPRLSYEQYF. CDR3 bases: TGCAGTGCTATCTCCCGGGACTCCCCTCGTTTGTCCTACGAGCAGTACTTC.

The chain has TRBV24-1 and TRBJ1-2; 9 positions match TRBD1. This CDR3 region has 14 residues. The J segment lost 8 bases and the V segment lost 2 bases, leaving 5 bases of the junction unmatched. Per the germline V gene, CDR1 is KGHDR and CDR2 is SFDVKD. CDR3 DNA sequence: TGTGCCACCAGTGATTCCACAGGGGGCGAAGGCTACACCTTC. Protein: CATSDSTGGEGYTF.

A few counts support this clonotype. The J gene is TRBJ1-3, the V gene TRBV4-2, with D perhaps matching TRBD1 (6 bases). From germline, CDR1 is LGHNA and CDR2 YNFKEQ. The CDR3 is 17 residues long. The ends were cut back, 5 bases at V and 0 bases at J, with 17 bases in the middle. CDR3 bases: TGTGCCAGCAGCGGGGTCGGGGGCCCCCACTCTGGAAACACCATATATTTT. It is translated as CASSGVGGPHSGNTIYF.

The chain is built from TRBV6-1 and TRBJ2-7; D tentatively reads TRBD1 or TRBD2 (5 bases each). The CDR3 is 14 amino acids. Germline V lookup: CDR1 MNHNS, CDR2 SASEGT. Trimming took 6 bases from V and 5 from J, leaving 17 bases between them. CDR3 region: CASSDRWGSDEQYF. The CDR3 nucleotides read TGTGCCAGCAGCGACCGGTGGGGGAGCGACGAGCAGTACTTC.

This sequence joins TRBV14 and TRBJ1-1; maybe TRBD1 (5 bases). Trimming removed 6 bases at V and 1 base at J, with 12 bases between. The germline V gene has CDR1 SGHDN and CDR2 FVKESK. This CDR3 is 14 amino acids long. The CDR3 DNA is TGTGCCAGCAGTCGGGACTTAGGGAACACTGAAGCTTTCTTT. Its protein product is CASSRDLGNTEAFF.

In this sample, this clonotype turned up a few times. J is TRBJ1-1 and V is TRBV5-1; 8 bases fit TRBD1. CDR3 length: 13 residues. Per germline, CDR1 SGHRS and CDR2 YFSETQ. V gave up 7 bases and J gave up 3 bases; unmatched junction bases: 5. The CDR3 region has the DNA TGCGCCAGCGGTCAGGGGGCCTACACTGAAGCTTTCTTT. Protein sequence: CASGQGAYTEAFF.

This clonotype showed up many times. The rearrangement uses TRBV11-1 and TRBJ1-3; 7 nucleotides match TRBD1. The CDR3 is 16 amino acids. Trimming took 5 bases from V and 0 from J; bases not matched to a gene: 7. Germline lookup yields CDR1 SGHAT and CDR2 FQDESV (reference sequence). The CDR3 region is CASSPPGQISGNTIYF. The DNA of the CDR3 is TGTGCCAGCAGCCCTCCGGGACAGATCTCTGGAAACACCATATATTTT.

As to this clonotype: A much bigger clone sits one base away, suggesting this may be a read error. The chain joins TRBV2 to TRBJ2-7; possibly TRBD2 for D (5 bases). The V end lost 6 bases, the J end lost 2 bases, and 11 bases lay between the germline ends. This CDR3 spans 13 amino acids. The germline V gene encodes CDR1 SNHLY and CDR2 FYNNEI. The CDR3 DNA reads TGTGCCAGCAGGGGGAGTACTCCCTACGAGCAGTACTTC. It is translated as CASRGSTPYEQYF.

This clonotype appeared many times. The V gene is TRBV20-1, the J gene TRBJ2-7; D gene unclear. The CDR3 is 14 residues long. The V and J ends lost 6 bases and 5 bases respectively, with 20 bases between them. Per the germline V gene, CDR1 is DFQATT and CDR2 is SNEGSKA (reference sequence). The CDR3 DNA reads as TGCAGTGCAAGAAATAGACCGCTCCAAAACGAGCAGTACTTC. It codes for CSARNRPLQNEQYF.